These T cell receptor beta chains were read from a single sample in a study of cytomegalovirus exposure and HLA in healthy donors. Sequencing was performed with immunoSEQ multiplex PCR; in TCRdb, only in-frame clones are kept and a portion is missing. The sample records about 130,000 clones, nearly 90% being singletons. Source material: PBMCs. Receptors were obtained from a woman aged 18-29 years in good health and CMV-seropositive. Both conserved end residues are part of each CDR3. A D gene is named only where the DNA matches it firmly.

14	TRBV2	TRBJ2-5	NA	CASRRRELQETQYF	TGTGCCAGCAGAAGACGGGAACTTCAAGAGACCCAGTACTTC
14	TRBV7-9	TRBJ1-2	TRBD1	CASSGTGWFDGYTF	TGTGCCAGCAGCGGGACAGGGTGGTTCGATGGCTACACCTTC
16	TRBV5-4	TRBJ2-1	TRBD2	CASSRGEAGGYNEQFF	TGTGCCAGCAGCCGGGGCGAAGCGGGAGGCTACAATGAGCAGTTCTTC
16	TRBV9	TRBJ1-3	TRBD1	CASSEETGSAGNTIYF	TGTGCCAGCAGCGAGGAGACAGGGTCGGCTGGAAACACCATATATTTT
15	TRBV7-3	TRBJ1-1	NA	CASSPLAGLNTEAFF	TGTGCCAGCAGCCCCCTCGCGGGGTTGAACACTGAAGCTTTCTTT
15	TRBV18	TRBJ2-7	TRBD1	CASSPSGTGPYEQYF	TGTGCCAGCTCACCGTCCGGGACAGGGCCCTACGAGCAGTACTTC
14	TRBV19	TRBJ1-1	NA	CASSIPGATTEAFF	TGTGCCAGTAGTATACCAGGGGCGACAACTGAAGCTTTCTTT
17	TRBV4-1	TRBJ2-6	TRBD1	CASSQDLGQPGANVLTF	TGCGCCAGCAGCCAAGATCTGGGACAGCCTGGGGCCAACGTCCTGACTTTC
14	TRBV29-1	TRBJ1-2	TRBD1	CSVEVITGGGGYTF	TGCAGCGTTGAAGTAATTACAGGGGGCGGGGGCTACACCTTC
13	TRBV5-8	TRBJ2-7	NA	CASSTTASYEQYF	TGTGCCAGCAGCACGACAGCATCCTACGAGCAGTACTTC
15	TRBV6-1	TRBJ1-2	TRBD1	CASSEAPGTGYGYTF	TGTGCCAGCAGTGAAGCGCCCGGGACAGGGTATGGCTACACCTTC
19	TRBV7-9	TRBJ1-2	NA	CASSLLSPGGTGSNYGYTF	TGTGCCAGCAGCTTACTTAGCCCGGGGGGAACAGGGTCTAACTATGGCTACACCTTC
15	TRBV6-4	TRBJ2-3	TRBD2	CASSLTSGGTDTQYF	TGTGCCAGCTCCTTGACTAGCGGGGGCACAGATACGCAGTATTTT
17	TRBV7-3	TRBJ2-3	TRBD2	CASSLQLAGGPTDTQYF	TGTGCCAGCAGCCTACAACTAGCGGGGGGGCCAACAGATACGCAGTATTTT